The 17 T cell receptor beta chains below all came from one sample that was sequenced in a study of blood T cell repertoires in COVID-19. Libraries were prepared by immunoSEQ multiplex PCR; TCRdb keeps only in-frame clonotypes and omits some of them. Of about 210,000 clones detected, 83% appear once; the ten largest clones hold 2% to 3%. What was sequenced was peripheral blood. The receptors shown here come from a woman in her forties with active or convalescent COVID-19.

J is TRBJ1-1 and V is TRBV2; D is undetermined. Trimming left V 6 bases short and J 0 bases short, with 5 bases between. The CDR3 has 12 amino acids. Germline lookup yields CDR1 SNHLY and CDR2 FYNNEI. In DNA form, the CDR3 reads TGTGCCAGCAGACGGGTGAACACTGAAGCTTTCTTT. This codes for CASRRVNTEAFF.

The V and J genes are TRBV21-1 and TRBJ2-5; the table names TRBD2, a call not compared with the DNA. TRBV21-1 is designated a pseudogene. CDR3 size: 16 residues. CDR3 sequence reads: CASSKLLAGGLETQYF. CDR3 nucleotides: TGTGCCAGCAGCAAACTATTAGCGGGGGGGCTGGAGACCCAGTACTTC.

The gene calls are TRBV5-1 and TRBJ2-1; TRBD1 is a possible D gene (6 bases). Trimming left V 5 bases short and J 9 bases short, with 18 bases between. The CDR3 consists of 14 residues. Germline V gives CDR1 SGHRS, CDR2 YFSETQ. The CDR3 protein is CASSIWKGDGEQFF. CDR3 in DNA: TGCGCCAGCAGTATTTGGAAGGGGGACGGTGAGCAGTTCTTC.

The chain couples TRBV27 to TRBJ1-2; possibly TRBD1 for D (6 bases). Germline CDR1 and CDR2: MNHEY and SMNVEV (reference sequence). The CDR3 covers 15 residues. V shed 2 bases and J shed 0 bases, with 10 bases lying between them. CDR3: CASSLRGLANYGYTF. The CDR3 DNA reads TGTGCCAGCAGTTTAAGGGGGTTAGCTAACTATGGCTACACCTTC.

The chain recombines TRBV11-3 with TRBJ1-2; D gene uncertain. This CDR3 region has 12 residues. From germline, CDR1 is SGHNT and CDR2 YENEEA. The germline V and J ends were trimmed by 1 base and 3 bases, with 3 bases remaining between them. This CDR3 reads CASSLVDYGYTF. CDR3 sequence (DNA): TGTGCCAGCAGCTTAGTCGACTATGGCTACACCTTC. The entire variable domain, with the rest obtained from reference TRBV11-3 and TRBJ1-2, is as follows: EAGVVQSPRYKIIEKKQPVAFWCNPISGHNTLYWYLQNLGQGPELLIRYENEEAVDDSQLPKDRFSAERLKGVDSTLKIQPAELGDSAVYLCASSLVDYGYTFGSGTRLTVV.

The CDR3 DNA reads TGCGCCAGCAGCCCTCGGGCCCTAGGGGACACTGAAGCTTTCTTT. This translates into CASSPRALGDTEAFF. V gene TRBV4-1 combines with J gene TRBJ1-1; D is perhaps TRBD1 (5 bases). Trimming shortened V by 4 bases and J by 3 bases, and 15 bases separated the two germline ends. The germline V gene encodes CDR1 MGHRA and CDR2 YSYEKL. This CDR3 is built from 15 residues.

This clone was detected once. The chain couples TRBV3-1 (or the pseudogene TRBV3-2) to TRBJ1-1; a weak D match, TRBD1 (5 bases). The CDR3 has 16 amino acids. The V and J ends lost 0 bases and 6 bases respectively, with 17 bases between them. Germline-derived CDR1 and CDR2 are LGHDT and YNNKEL (reference sequence). The CDR3 loop is CASSQDLYGGEAEAFF. CDR3 bases: TGTGCCAGCAGCCAAGATCTCTACGGGGGGGAGGCTGAAGCTTTCTTT.

The V call is TRBV25-1, the J call TRBJ1-1, with 7 bases lining up with TRBD1. The CDR3 covers 14 residues. V was pared by 2 bases and J by 5 bases, with 5 bases of the junction left unmatched. Germline assignment: CDR1 MGHDK and CDR2 SYGVNS. CDR3 region: CASSERGRWTEAFF. DNA for the CDR3: TGTGCCAGCAGTGAAAGGGGGCGTTGGACTGAAGCTTTCTTT.

V gene TRBV6-8 combines with J gene TRBJ1-1, with TRBD1 matching 7 bases. This CDR3 comprises 15 residues. V was clipped by 5 bases and J by 1 base; unmatched bases: 7. In germline, CDR1 is MNHGY, CDR2 SAAAGT. In DNA form, the CDR3 reads TGTGCCAGCAGTCGAGGACAGGCCTCGAACACTGAAGCTTTCTTT. It codes for CASSRGQASNTEAFF.

The chain recombines TRBV29-1 with TRBJ1-5, with 7 nucleotides matching TRBD1. Losses at the gene ends were 1 base for V and 0 bases for J; bases not matched to a gene: 9. The CDR3 runs to 17 residues. CDR1 SQVTM and CDR2 ANQGSEA come from the germline V gene. CDR3 DNA sequence: TGCAGCGTTGAAGGCGGAGGACAGGATAATAGCAATCAGCCCCAGCATTTT. Amino acids: CSVEGGGQDNSNQPQHF.

This chain links TRBV4-1 with TRBJ2-3; D unclear. Germline CDR1 MGHRA, CDR2 YSYEKL. Trimming took 1 base from V and 8 from J, leaving 13 bases between them. The CDR3 runs to 14 residues. CDR3 coding DNA: TGCGCCAGCAGCCAAGTTAGTTCACCACTTACGCAGTATTTT. Its protein is CASSQVSSPLTQYF.

This clone was picked up a small number of times. The chain links TRBV4-2 to TRBJ1-5; D gene ambiguous. The CDR3 has 15 amino acids. The germline V gene encodes CDR1 LGHNA and CDR2 YNFKEQ. Between the trimmed V and J ends, which lost 1 base and 0 bases, there was a span of 7 bases. Here the CDR3 DNA reads TGTGCCAGCAGCCAAGCGCGGAATAGCAATCAGCCCCAGCATTTT. It translates to CASSQARNSNQPQHF.

The chain employs TRBV24-1 and TRBJ2-1; D is ambiguous. The V end lost 1 base, the J end lost 6 bases, and 9 bases lay between the germline ends. CDR1 and CDR2 (germline): KGHDR, SFDVKD. The CDR3 runs 14 residues. The CDR3 bases are TGTGCCACCAGTGATTTCTCGGTCGGCAATGAGCAGTTCTTC. Translation gives CATSDFSVGNEQFF.

The CDR3 DNA reads TGTGCCAGCAGCTTGCAGGGGACATATAATTCACCCCTCCACTTT. The encoded protein is CASSLQGTYNSPLHF. The V gene is TRBV7-6, the J gene TRBJ1-6; weak D call: TRBD1 (6 bases). Trimming stripped 3 bases from V and 4 bases from J, with 10 bases between. Germline V CDR1 and CDR2: SGHVS, FNYEAQ. The CDR3 is made up of 15 amino acids.

This clone was seen repeatedly, ten times or more. The J gene is TRBJ2-1, the V gene TRBV30; 7 bases align to TRBD2. J was trimmed by 5 bases and V by 0 bases; bases with no gene match: 4. Germline CDR1 is GTSNPN and CDR2 is SVGIG (reference sequence). This CDR3 is 14 amino acids long. In nucleotides, the CDR3 is TGTGCCTGGAGTGTCGGACTAGGCAACAATGAGCAGTTCTTC. Its translation: CAWSVGLGNNEQFF.

This sequence joins TRBV9 and TRBJ2-2, with 9 bases lining up with TRBD2. V lost 3 bases to trimming and J lost 5 bases; unmatched junction nucleotides: 11. The germline V gene encodes CDR1 SGDLS and CDR2 YYNGEE. The CDR3 spans 17 residues. The CDR3 reads CASSARSAGGGTGELFF. The CDR3 DNA reads TGTGCCAGCAGCGCCCGTTCAGCGGGAGGAGGTACCGGGGAGCTGTTTTTT.

The J gene is TRBJ2-5, the V gene TRBV5-1; weak D call: TRBD1 (6 bases). V lost 4 bases, J lost 3 bases, and 16 bases lay in between. Per the germline V gene, CDR1 is SGHRS and CDR2 is YFSETQ. The CDR3 contains 15 residues. CDR3: CASSPRPRTEETQYF. The CDR3 bases are TGCGCCAGCAGCCCCCGCCCCCGGACAGAAGAGACCCAGTACTTC.